One sample yielded the 12 T cell receptor beta chains listed below, sequenced in a study of T cell responses to AZD1222 COVID-19 vaccine. Measured with immunoSEQ multiplex PCR; TCRdb has only the in-frame clones, and not every one. Found here are about 120,000 clones, 93% of them singletons; the top ten hold about 3%. Source: peripheral blood, taken on day 0 of AZD1222 vaccination. These receptors all come from an adult in good health.

The V call is TRBV28, the J call TRBJ2-7; 9 bases fit TRBD2. The CDR3 sequence is 13 residues long. From germline, CDR1 is MDHEN and CDR2 SYDVKM. J gave up 4 bases and V 5 bases, and 3 bases lay outside the gene matches. DNA for the CDR3: TGTGCCAGCAGTCTAGCGGGACGGTACGAGCAGTACTTC. It codes for CASSLAGRYEQYF.

The chain combines TRBV5-6 with TRBJ1-5, with D possibly being TRBD1 (6 bases). Between the trimmed V and J ends, which lost 3 bases and 4 bases, there was a span of 8 bases. CDR3 length: 13 amino acids. Germline V gene data show CDR1 as SGHDT and CDR2 as YYEEEE. In nucleotides, the CDR3 is TGTGCCAGCAGCTGGGGACAAAATCAGCCCCAGCATTTT. Its protein is CASSWGQNQPQHF.

This chain joins TRBV12-5 and TRBJ2-1, with a possible D match to TRBD1 (6 bases). Trimming took 6 bases from V and 5 from J, leaving 17 bases between them. Looked up from germline, CDR1 is LGHNT and CDR2 is FRNRAP. The CDR3 spans 15 residues. The CDR3 spells CASGNYPGQHNEQFF. The CDR3 DNA follows: TGTGCTAGTGGAAATTATCCGGGACAACACAATGAGCAGTTCTTC.

The chain joins TRBV28 to TRBJ2-7, with 7 nucleotides matching TRBD2. The trim removed 7 bases at V and 2 bases at J, leaving 2 bases unmatched. Per the germline V gene, CDR1 is MDHEN and CDR2 is SYDVKM. The CDR3 is made up of 12 amino acids. This CDR3 is CASTSGAYEQYF. In nucleotides, the CDR3 is TGTGCCAGCACCAGCGGGGCCTACGAGCAGTACTTC.

J is TRBJ1-2 and V is TRBV6-6, with 12 bases fitting TRBD1. CDR3 length: 15 residues. Germline loops: CDR1 MNHNY, CDR2 SVGAGI (reference sequence). V trimming: 3 bases; J trimming: 4 bases; junction bases outside the gene matches: 3. CDR3: CASSYPGQGAYGYTF. CDR3 in DNA: TGTGCCAGCAGTTATCCGGGACAGGGGGCCTATGGCTACACCTTC.

The rearrangement uses TRBV11-2 and TRBJ2-4; the D is unclear. The V gene's germline CDR1 is SGHAT and CDR2 FQNNGV. Trimming removed 5 bases from V and 0 bases from J, with 11 bases in between. This CDR3 region has 15 residues. The CDR3 here is CASSPFSLAKNIQYF. The CDR3 DNA is TGTGCCAGCAGCCCATTCTCGCTAGCCAAAAACATTCAGTACTTC.

J is TRBJ2-5 and V is TRBV12-3 or TRBV12-4; D is ambiguous. V was pared by 3 bases and J by 4 bases, with 6 bases between. CDR3 length: 12 amino acids. For the CDR3, the DNA is TGTGCCAGCAGTTTCCCCCCAGAGACCCAGTACTTC. Protein product: CASSFPPETQYF.

V is TRBV27 and J is TRBJ1-2, with TRBD1 identical over 11 bases. CDR1 is MNHEY and CDR2 is SMNVEV in the germline V gene (reference sequence). Trimming at V came to 3 bases and at J to 5 bases, leaving 8 bases not matched to a gene. This CDR3 is built from 16 residues. The CDR3 loop reads CASSFSGTGGKYGYTF. The CDR3 nucleotides are TGTGCCAGCAGTTTCTCCGGGACAGGGGGAAAATATGGCTACACCTTC.

V usage is TRBV6-5 and J usage is TRBJ2-1; 10 nucleotides match TRBD1. Trimming at V came to 7 bases and at J to 6 bases, leaving 9 bases not matched to a gene. CDR1 and CDR2 from the germline V gene are MNHEY and SVGAGI. The CDR3 runs to 15 residues. CDR3 DNA sequence: TGTGCCAGCACCATGACCGGGACAGGGGTCAATGAGCAGTTCTTC. Translated: CASTMTGTGVNEQFF.

The chain uses TRBV5-1 and TRBJ1-2, with D hard to call. Deletions cut 4 bases from V and 6 bases from J, with 13 bases between. Germline assignment: CDR1 SGHRS and CDR2 YFSETQ. The CDR3 runs to 13 residues. For the CDR3, the DNA is TGCGCCAGCAGCGCATCCTACGCCCATGGCTACACCTTC. Encoded protein: CASSASYAHGYTF.

The V gene is TRBV7-2, the J gene TRBJ1-1; no definite D call. This CDR3 has 15 residues. Trimming pared 2 bases from V and 0 bases from J, leaving 10 bases between. Germline V lookup: CDR1 SGHTA, CDR2 FQGNSA. The CDR3 sequence is CASSLRQPMNTEAFF. Written as DNA, the CDR3 is TGTGCCAGCAGCTTACGGCAGCCGATGAACACTGAAGCTTTCTTT. Filled out from reference TRBV7-2 and TRBJ1-1, the complete variable domain reads GAGVSQSPSNKVTEKGKDVELRCDPISGHTALYWYRQSLGQGLEFLIYFQGNSAPDKSGLPSDRFSAERTGGSVSTLTIQRTQQEDSAVYLCASSLRQPMNTEAFFGQGTRLTVV.

The rearrangement links TRBV6-2 or TRBV6-3 to TRBJ2-3; possible D gene TRBD2, 6 bases. The CDR3 loop spans 16 amino acids. The germline CDR1 and CDR2 sequences are MNHEY and SVGEGT. The V end lost 5 bases, the J end lost 4 bases, and 19 bases lay between the germline ends. As DNA, the CDR3 is TGTGCCAGCAGTACTGGGCGGGGCTCAAGAGCAGATACGCAGTATTTT. Amino acids: CASSTGRGSRADTQYF.